A selection of T cell receptor beta chains follows, all from one sample in a study of T cells in Graves' hyperthyroidism and ophthalmopathy. TCRdb analysed the multiplex PCR reads with MiXCR anew, one entry per CDR3 protein. The sample has fewer than 250,000 distinct CDR3 sequences, around 15% seen once; the top ten hold less than 35%. Sample: blood. These receptors all come from a woman aged 18-30 years with Graves' ophthalmopathy. CDR3s include the opening cysteine and the closing phenylalanine or tryptophan. D genes are given only for firm matches. Expanded clones are given a class, and other clones once, few, many or no size at all.

>-|many|TRBV7-2|TRBJ2-1
TGTGCCAGCAGCTTACAGCGCAATGAGCAGTTCTTC
CASSLQRNEQFF
>-|many|TRBV29-1|TRBJ2-3
TGCAGCGTCGGACAGTCTATCCAAGATACGCAGTATTTT
CSVGQSIQDTQYF
>TRBD1|-|TRBV5-8|TRBJ1-2
TGTGCCAGCAGCTTAAGGCGGACAGGGAAAGGGGGTGGCTACACCTTC
CASSLRRTGKGGGYTF
>-|many|TRBV5-6|TRBJ1-1
TGTGCCAGCAGCTCCCTCAGGGCTATCGGGGGAACTGAAGCTTTCTTT
CASSSLRAIGGTEAFF
>TRBD2|few|TRBV19|TRBJ2-3
TGTGCCAGTAGCTTTGGCGGGGGAGACACAGATACGCAGTATTTT
CASSFGGGDTDTQYF
>TRBD1|-|TRBV27|TRBJ2-7
TGTGCCAGCAGTGGGCGGGACAGGGCAGCCTACGAGCAGTACTTC
CASSGRDRAAYEQYF
>TRBD1|many|TRBV9|TRBJ1-2
TGTGCCAGCAGCGTTGACAGGGGAGACTATGGCTACACCTTC
CASSVDRGDYGYTF
>TRBD1|-|TRBV3-1|TRBJ1-6
TGTGCCAGCAGTCGGACAGGGGGCGATTCACCCCTCCACTTT
CASSRTGGDSPLHF
>TRBD2|many|TRBV5-1|TRBJ2-1
TGCGCCAGCAGCTTGAGCGGGGGCTCCTACAATGAGCAGTTCTTC
CASSLSGGSYNEQFF
>-|many|TRBV30|TRBJ2-1
TGTGCCTGGAGTATAGGAGGCAGGGGATACAATGAGCAGTTCTTC
CAWSIGGRGYNEQFF
>-|-|TRBV4-1|TRBJ2-6
TGCGCCAGCAGCCAAGCCTCAGGGTTAGGTGGGGCCAACGTCCTGACTTTC
CASSQASGLGGANVLTF
>-|many|TRBV20-1|TRBJ1-1
TGCAGTGCTAGAAAGGGATTCCCCAACACTGAAGCTTTCTTT
CSARKGFPNTEAFF
>TRBD2|many|TRBV9|TRBJ2-2
TGTGCCAGCAGCGTAGGACTAGCGGGAGACACCGGGGAGCTGTTTTTT
CASSVGLAGDTGELFF
>TRBD2|many|TRBV5-8|TRBJ2-7
TGTGCCACCGGACTAGCGGGGGGGCGCGAGCAGTACTTC
CATGLAGGREQYF
>TRBD1|many|TRBV6-1|TRBJ1-4
TGTGCCAGCAGCAAAAAACCAGGGGGAAGAGAGGAAAAACTGTTTTTT
CASSKKPGGREEKLFF
>TRBD1|-|TRBV7-2|TRBJ1-2
TGTGCCAGCAGCACGGGGACAGGGATCCATGGCTACACCTTC
CASSTGTGIHGYTF
>-|many|TRBV10-3|TRBJ1-5
TGTGCCATCATACGAGAAGGGGGCAATCAGCCCCAGCATTTT
CAIIREGGNQPQHF